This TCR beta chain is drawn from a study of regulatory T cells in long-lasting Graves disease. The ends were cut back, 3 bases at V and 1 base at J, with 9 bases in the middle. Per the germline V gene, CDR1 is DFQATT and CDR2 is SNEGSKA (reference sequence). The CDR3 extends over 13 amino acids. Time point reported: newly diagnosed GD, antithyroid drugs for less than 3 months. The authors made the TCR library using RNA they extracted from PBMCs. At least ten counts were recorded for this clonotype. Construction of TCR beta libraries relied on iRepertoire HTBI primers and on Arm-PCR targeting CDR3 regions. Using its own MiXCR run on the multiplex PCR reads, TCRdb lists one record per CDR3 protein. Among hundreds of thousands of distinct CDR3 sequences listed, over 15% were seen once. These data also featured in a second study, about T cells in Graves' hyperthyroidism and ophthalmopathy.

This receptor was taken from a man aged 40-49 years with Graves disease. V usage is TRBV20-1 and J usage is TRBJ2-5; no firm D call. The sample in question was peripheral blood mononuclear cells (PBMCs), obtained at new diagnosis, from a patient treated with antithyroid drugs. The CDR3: CSARPRGQETQYF. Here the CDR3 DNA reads TGCAGTGCTAGGCCTAGAGGCCAAGAGACCCAGTACTTC.